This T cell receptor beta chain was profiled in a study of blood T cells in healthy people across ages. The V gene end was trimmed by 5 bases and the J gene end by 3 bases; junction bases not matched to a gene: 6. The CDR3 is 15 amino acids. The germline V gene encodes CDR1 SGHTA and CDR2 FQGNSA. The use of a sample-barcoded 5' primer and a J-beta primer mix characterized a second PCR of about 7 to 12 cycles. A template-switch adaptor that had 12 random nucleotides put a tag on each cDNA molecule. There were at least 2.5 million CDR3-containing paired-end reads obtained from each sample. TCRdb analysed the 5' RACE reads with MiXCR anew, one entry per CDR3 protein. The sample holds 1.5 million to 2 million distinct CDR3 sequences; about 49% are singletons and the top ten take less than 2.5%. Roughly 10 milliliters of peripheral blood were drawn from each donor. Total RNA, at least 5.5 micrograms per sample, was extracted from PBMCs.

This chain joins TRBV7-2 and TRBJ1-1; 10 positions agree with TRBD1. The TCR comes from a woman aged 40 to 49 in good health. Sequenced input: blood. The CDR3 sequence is CASSRPGTGDTEAFF. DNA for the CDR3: TGTGCCAGCAGCCGTCCCGGGACAGGGGACACTGAAGCTTTCTTT.